This TCR beta chain emerged from a study of cytomegalovirus exposure and HLA in healthy donors. Amplification used 60 Vbeta primers and 13 Jbeta primers. TCRdb keeps only in-frame clones here, not all; method: immunoSEQ multiplex PCR. The sample carries 200,000 to 250,000 clones, approximately 68% recorded once. The sample was PBMCs. The TCR sequence derives from a woman aged 25 to 39 in good health and CMV-seronegative.

This CDR3 is CASSAPADTQYF. CDR3 DNA sequence: TGTGCCAGCAGCGCCCCTGCGGATACGCAGTATTTT. The gene calls are TRBV11-3 and TRBJ2-3; no clear D gene. The CDR3 loop spans 12 amino acids. CDR1 and CDR2 (germline): SGHNT, YENEEA. The germline V and J ends were trimmed by 5 bases and 6 bases, with 9 bases remaining between them.